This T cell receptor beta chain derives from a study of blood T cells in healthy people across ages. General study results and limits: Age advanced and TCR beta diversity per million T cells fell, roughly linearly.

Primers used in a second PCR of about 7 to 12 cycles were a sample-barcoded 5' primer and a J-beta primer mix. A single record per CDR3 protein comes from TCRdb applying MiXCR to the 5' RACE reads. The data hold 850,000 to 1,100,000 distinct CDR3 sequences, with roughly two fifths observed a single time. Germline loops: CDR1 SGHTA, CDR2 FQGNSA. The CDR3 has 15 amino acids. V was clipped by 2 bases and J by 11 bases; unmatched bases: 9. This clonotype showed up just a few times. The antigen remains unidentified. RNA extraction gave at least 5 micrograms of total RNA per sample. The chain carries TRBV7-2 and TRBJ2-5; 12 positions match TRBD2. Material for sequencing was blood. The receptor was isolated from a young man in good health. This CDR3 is CASSLLAGGPSEQYF. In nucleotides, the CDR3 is TGTGCCAGCAGCTTACTAGCGGGGGGGCCGAGTGAGCAGTACTTC.